This TCR beta chain was sequenced for a study of T cell changes during pregnancy in multiple sclerosis. The V and J ends lost 5 bases and 3 bases, in that order; junction bases with no gene match: 9. The CDR3 is made up of 17 amino acids. The germline V gene encodes CDR1 SEHNR and CDR2 FQNEAQ (reference sequence). This table comes from immunoSEQ multiplex PCR, and its TCRdb copy is limited to in-frame clones, with some not included. The sample has tens of thousands of clones; more than 85% are singletons. Material: peripheral blood, obtained in the first trimester of pregnancy. This receptor was taken from a female donor with multiple sclerosis, enrolled in a pregnancy study. The rearrangement uses TRBV7-9 and TRBJ2-6; TRBD1 matches at 8 bases. As DNA, the CDR3 is TGTGCCAGCAGCCCGAGACAGGGGTTAGATGGGGCCAACGTCCTGACTTTC. Its protein is CASSPRQGLDGANVLTF.